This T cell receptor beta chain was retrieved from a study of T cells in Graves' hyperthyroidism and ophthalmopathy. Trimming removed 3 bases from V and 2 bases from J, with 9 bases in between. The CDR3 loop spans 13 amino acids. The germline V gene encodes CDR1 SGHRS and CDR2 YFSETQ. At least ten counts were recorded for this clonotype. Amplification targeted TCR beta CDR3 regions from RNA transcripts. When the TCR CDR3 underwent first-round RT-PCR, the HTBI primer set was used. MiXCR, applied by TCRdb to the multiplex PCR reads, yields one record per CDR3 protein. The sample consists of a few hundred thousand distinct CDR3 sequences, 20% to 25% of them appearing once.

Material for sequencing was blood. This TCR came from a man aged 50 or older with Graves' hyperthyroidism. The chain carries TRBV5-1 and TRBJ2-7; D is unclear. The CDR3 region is CASSSQETYEQYF. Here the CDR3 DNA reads TGCGCCAGCAGCTCCCAGGAGACCTACGAGCAGTACTTC.